The 13 T cell receptor beta chains listed next were all sequenced from one sample in a study of OX40 agonist ivuxolimab in advanced cancers. The repertoire was sequenced with immunoSEQ multiplex PCR; TCRdb's copy has only in-frame clones and lacks some. The sample has 70,000 to 100,000 clones; under 90% are singletons. The material sequenced was CD4+ or CD8+ T cells sorted from blood, taken in a trial of the OX40 agonist ivuxolimab. These receptors all stem from an adult with an advanced solid tumor such as melanoma, head and neck, liver or kidney cancer.

The V gene is TRBV4-2, the J gene TRBJ2-7; TRBD1 matches 9 bases. J lost 3 bases, V lost 4 bases, and 4 bases had no gene match. Germline CDR1 LGHNA, CDR2 YNFKEQ. The CDR3 has 14 residues. CDR3: CASSLRDRDYEQYF. CDR3 bases: TGTGCCAGCAGCCTACGGGACAGGGACTACGAGCAGTACTTC.

This chain joins TRBV30 and TRBJ2-1, with 9 bases that match TRBD2. This CDR3 region has 12 residues. In germline, CDR1 is GTSNPN, CDR2 SVGIG (reference sequence). The ends lost 4 bases at V and 5 bases at J; junction bases unmatched: 0. DNA for the CDR3: TGTGCCTGGACTAGCGGGAACAATGAGCAGTTCTTC. The encoded protein is CAWTSGNNEQFF.

The V and J genes are TRBV7-2 and TRBJ1-5; D not certain. Germline values: CDR1 SGHTA, CDR2 FQGNSA. V lost 5 bases and J 1 base, leaving 9 bases between the germline ends. The CDR3 extends over 14 amino acids. The CDR3 DNA sequence: TGTGCCAGCAGCAGATATGCGAGCAATCAGCCCCAGCATTTT. Its translation: CASSRYASNQPQHF.

A few counts support this clone. The identical CDR3 is also encoded by other nucleotide sequences in the sample. The chain combines TRBV10-1 with TRBJ1-2; D unresolved. Trimming left V 6 bases short and J 0 bases short, with 8 bases between. CDR3 length: 13 residues. Germline loops: CDR1 WNHNN, CDR2 SYGVQD (reference sequence). The CDR3 loop reads CASSRDTNYGYTF. DNA for the CDR3: TGCGCCAGCAGCCGGGATACTAACTATGGCTACACCTTC.

V gene TRBV9 combines with J gene TRBJ2-1; D is tentatively TRBD1 or TRBD2 (6 bases each). In germline, CDR1 is SGDLS, CDR2 YYNGEE. V lost 7 bases and J lost 10, with 24 bases in between. The CDR3 contains 15 residues. The CDR3 reads CASDRDTGLGGEQFF. The CDR3 DNA is TGTGCCAGCGACCGGGACACGGGACTCGGTGGGGAGCAGTTCTTC.

This clone has just one count. The chain is built from TRBV2 and TRBJ2-3; D ambiguous. Germline V lookup: CDR1 SNHLY, CDR2 FYNNEI. Trimming left V 5 bases short and J 2 bases short, with 8 bases between. The CDR3 contains 13 residues. The CDR3 loop is CASSYEVTDTQYF. The CDR3 region has the DNA TGTGCCAGCAGTTACGAGGTCACAGATACGCAGTATTTT.

There are a few counts of this clone. The chain has TRBV19 and TRBJ2-7; 9 nucleotides agree with TRBD1. The CDR3 is made up of 14 amino acids. The V and J ends lost 4 bases and 3 bases, in that order; junction bases with no gene match: 4. Germline V gene data show CDR1 as LNHDA and CDR2 as SQIVND (reference sequence). In DNA form, the CDR3 reads TGTGCCAGTAGTAACCCGGGACAGGGCTACGAGCAGTACTTC. Protein sequence: CASSNPGQGYEQYF.

The chain couples TRBV2 to TRBJ2-1, with D uncertain. In germline, CDR1 is SNHLY, CDR2 FYNNEI. The CDR3 has 12 amino acids. Trimming took off 6 bases at V and 8 bases at J, with 11 bases between the two ends. CDR3 sequence reads: CASRAVDHEQFF. The CDR3 nucleotides are TGTGCCAGCAGGGCGGTGGATCATGAGCAGTTCTTC.

V and J are TRBV20-1 and TRBJ1-1; D unclear. The CDR3 spans 11 residues. V was clipped by 2 bases and J by 11 bases, with 12 bases between them. From germline, CDR1 is DFQATT and CDR2 SNEGSKA (reference sequence). The CDR3 bases are TGCAGTGCTAGAAAGGAGCCTCCGGCTTTCTTT. Translating gives CSARKEPPAFF.

V usage is TRBV14 and J usage is TRBJ1-1, with no clear D. The CDR3 is 13 residues long. V shed 2 bases and J shed 5 bases, with 9 bases lying between them. The germline V gene encodes CDR1 SGHDN and CDR2 FVKESK. For the CDR3, the DNA is TGTGCCAGCAGCCAAAGTTTGGAGACTGAAGCTTTCTTT. As protein: CASSQSLETEAFF.

The chain has TRBV30 and TRBJ1-5, with D hard to call. Trimming pared 2 bases from V and 0 bases from J, leaving 11 bases between. CDR1 and CDR2 from the germline V gene are GTSNPN and SVGIG (reference sequence). The CDR3 is 15 amino acids. CDR3 bases: TGTGCCTGGAGTCCAATGCCCCATAGCAATCAGCCCCAGCATTTT. Its translation is CAWSPMPHSNQPQHF.

The gene calls are TRBV6-5 and TRBJ1-1; tentative D call: TRBD1 (6 bases). Per the germline V gene, CDR1 is MNHEY and CDR2 is SVGAGI. The V and J ends lost 8 bases and 1 base respectively, with 14 bases between them. This CDR3 region has 14 residues. In nucleotides, the CDR3 is TGTGCCAGCGGAAACCCCAGGGGGAACACTGAAGCTTTCTTT. It encodes CASGNPRGNTEAFF.

The V gene is TRBV27, the J gene TRBJ2-7; TRBD2 matches at 11 bases. Germline V lookup: CDR1 MNHEY, CDR2 SMNVEV (reference sequence). V shed 6 bases and J 4 bases; nucleotides not matched to a gene: 11. The CDR3 loop spans 16 amino acids. CDR3 nucleotide sequence: TGTGCCAGCAGCCGAAGGGGGCTAGCGGGAGGATACGAGCAGTACTTC. As protein: CASSRRGLAGGYEQYF.